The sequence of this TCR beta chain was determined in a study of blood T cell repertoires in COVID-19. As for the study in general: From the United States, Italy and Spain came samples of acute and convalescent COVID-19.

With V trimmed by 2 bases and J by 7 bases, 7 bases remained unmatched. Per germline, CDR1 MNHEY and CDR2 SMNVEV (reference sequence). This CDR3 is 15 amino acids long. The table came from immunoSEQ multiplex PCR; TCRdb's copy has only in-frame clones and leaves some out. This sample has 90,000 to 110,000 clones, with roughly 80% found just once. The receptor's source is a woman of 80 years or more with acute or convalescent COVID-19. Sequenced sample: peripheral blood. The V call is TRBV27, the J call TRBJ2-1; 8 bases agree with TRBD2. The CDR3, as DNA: TGTGCCAGCAGTTTAGGAGCGGGAGACTGGAATGAGCAGTTCTTC. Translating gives CASSLGAGDWNEQFF.